This passage covers 21 T cell receptor beta chains from one sample sequenced in a study of blood T cell repertoires in COVID-19. This table comes from immunoSEQ multiplex PCR, and its TCRdb copy is limited to in-frame clones, with some not included. This table holds 200,000 or so clones, 70% to 90% found once. The sample taken for sequencing was peripheral blood. The receptors here all came from a woman in her 70s with acute or convalescent COVID-19.

The chain recombines TRBV20-1 with TRBJ2-1; D may be TRBD2 (6 bases). Germline CDR1 and CDR2: DFQATT and SNEGSKA (reference sequence). The CDR3 has 13 amino acids. Trimming left V 3 bases short and J 5 bases short, with 11 bases between. CDR3 in amino acids: CSASRGIDNEQFF. The CDR3 DNA follows: TGCAGTGCTAGTCGGGGGATCGACAATGAGCAGTTCTTC.

The V gene is TRBV7-2, the J gene TRBJ2-1; no firm D call. Germline V lookup: CDR1 SGHTA, CDR2 FQGNSA. The ends were cut back, 3 bases at V and 9 bases at J, with 12 bases in the middle. The CDR3 is 13 residues long. CDR3 nucleotide sequence: TGTGCCAGCAGCTTGAGTCGAGAGGCTGAGCAGTTCTTC. As protein: CASSLSREAEQFF.

As for this clone: The sample contains more than one DNA sequence encoding this CDR3. The V gene is TRBV18, the J gene TRBJ1-3; 11 bases align to TRBD1. This CDR3 is 16 amino acids long. Germline lookup yields CDR1 KGHSH and CDR2 LQKENI. The V and J ends lost 1 base and 4 bases, in that order; junction bases with no gene match: 3. The CDR3 loop reads CASSPLDRGPGNTIYF. Written as DNA, the CDR3 is TGTGCCAGCTCACCACTGGACAGGGGGCCGGGAAACACCATATATTTT. Combining the CDR3 with reference TRBV18 and TRBJ1-3 gives the whole variable domain NAGVMQNPRHLVRRRGQEARLRCSPMKGHSHVYWYRQLPEEGLKFMVYLQKENIIDESGMPKERFSAEFPKEGPSILRIQQVVRGDSAAYFCASSPLDRGPGNTIYFGEGSWLTVV.

The rearrangement uses TRBV2 and TRBJ1-1, with 10 bases fitting TRBD1. V gave up 7 bases and J gave up 5 bases; unmatched junction bases: 4. Per the germline V gene, CDR1 is SNHLY and CDR2 is FYNNEI. The CDR3 is 13 residues long. CDR3 DNA: TGTGCCAGCACGGGACAGGGGAAAACTGAAGCTTTCTTT. Translating it yields CASTGQGKTEAFF.

This clone was seen more than once but under ten times. The chain links TRBV6-6 to TRBJ1-5; D possibly corresponds to TRBD1 (6 bases). This CDR3 is built from 13 residues. V gave up 5 bases and J gave up 4 bases, with 9 bases separating them. CDR1 MNHNY and CDR2 SVGAGI come from the germline V gene (reference sequence). The CDR3 is CASSRGANQPQHF. The CDR3 region has the DNA TGTGCCAGCAGTCGGGGGGCTAATCAGCCCCAGCATTTT.

This rearrangement joins TRBV18 to TRBJ1-6; D call uncertain. The V end was cut by 6 bases, the J end by 8 bases, with 11 bases between. Germline-derived CDR1 and CDR2 are KGHSH and LQKENI. The length of the CDR3 is 13 residues. In nucleotides, the CDR3 is TGTGCCAGCTCGCTTGAACTCGATTCACCCCTCCACTTT. Translation: CASSLELDSPLHF.

The chain carries TRBV10-3 and TRBJ1-3; D is unresolved. The germline CDR1 and CDR2 sequences are ENHRY and SYGVKD. The CDR3 totals 13 residues. V lost 6 bases and J lost 2, with 8 bases in between. CDR3 residues: CAIRPGAGNTIYF. The CDR3 bases are TGTGCCATCAGGCCCGGGGCTGGAAACACCATATATTTT.

The rearrangement joins TRBV24-1 to TRBJ2-7; 9 bases line up with TRBD1. The V gene's germline CDR1 is KGHDR and CDR2 SFDVKD. The CDR3 spans 16 residues. Trimming cost V 2 bases and J 3 bases; bases outside gene matches: 7. This CDR3 is CATSDSKGTGIYEQYF. In nucleotides, the CDR3 is TGTGCCACCAGTGATTCCAAAGGGACAGGGATCTACGAGCAGTACTTC.

This sequence joins TRBV29-1 and TRBJ2-5; the D is unclear. The CDR3 length is 13 residues. V was trimmed by 4 bases and J by 2 bases, leaving 11 bases between them. The germline gives CDR1 SQVTM, CDR2 ANQGSEA. CDR3 protein: CSVAWVRQETQYF. CDR3 sequence (DNA): TGCAGCGTTGCCTGGGTGCGGCAAGAGACCCAGTACTTC.

J is TRBJ1-5 and V is TRBV5-1; TRBD1 is a possible D gene (6 bases). V shed 1 base and J shed 7 bases, with 15 bases lying between them. The germline V gene has CDR1 SGHRS and CDR2 YFSETQ. CDR3 length: 15 residues. The CDR3 nucleotides are TGCGCCAGCAGCTTGACGACAGGCGTAGGGCAGCCCCAGCATTTT. This translates into CASSLTTGVGQPQHF.

This sequence joins TRBV9 and TRBJ1-2; D is possibly TRBD1 (5 bases). With 0 bases removed from V and 2 bases from J, the gap between germline ends came to 8 bases. Germline CDR1 is SGDLS and CDR2 is YYNGEE. The CDR3 contains 14 residues. The CDR3 DNA reads TGTGCCAGCAGCGTAGGCGCAGGGAACTATGGCTACACCTTC. Translation: CASSVGAGNYGYTF.

CDR3 residues: CASSLQGWGTEAFF. The CDR3, as DNA: TGTGCCAGCAGTTTACAGGGTTGGGGCACTGAAGCTTTCTTT. The rearrangement links TRBV5-4 to TRBJ1-1; possible D gene TRBD1, 6 bases. CDR1 SGHNT and CDR2 YYREEE come from the germline V gene (reference sequence). This CDR3 is 14 amino acids long. V gave up 5 bases and J gave up 4 bases, with 15 bases separating them.

V is TRBV18 and J is TRBJ1-5; no clear D gene. Trimming pared 3 bases from V and 4 bases from J, leaving 7 bases between. The germline CDR1 and CDR2 sequences are KGHSH and LQKENI. This CDR3 contains 13 residues. The CDR3 DNA sequence: TGTGCCAGCTCACCGGTGCGGAATCAGCCCCAGCATTTT. Its translation: CASSPVRNQPQHF.

V is TRBV12-3 or TRBV12-4 and J is TRBJ1-1, with 7 bases aligning to TRBD1. Unmatched junction bases numbered 7, after V lost 6 bases and J lost 6 bases. The CDR3 is 13 amino acids. The CDR3: CASSIRGVAEAFF. In nucleotides, the CDR3 is TGTGCCAGCAGCATCAGGGGGGTTGCTGAAGCTTTCTTT.

This clone was counted only a few times. This sequence joins TRBV4-2 and TRBJ2-7; D possibly corresponds to TRBD1 (5 bases). V lost 9 bases and J lost 4, with 19 bases in between. CDR3 length: 14 amino acids. Germline CDR1 is LGHNA and CDR2 is YNFKEQ. The CDR3 coding sequence is TGTGCCAGTTCCCTACAGGTTAGGGGTTACGAGCAGTACTTC. Encoded protein: CASSLQVRGYEQYF.

J is TRBJ2-7 and V is TRBV12-1; TRBD2 is taken as the D call from the table, unchecked against the DNA. TRBV12-1 is a pseudogene. The CDR3 contains 17 residues. DNA of the CDR3: TGTGCCAGCAGCTTTGGGAACAAACTAGCGGGATCCTACGAGCAGTACTTC. As protein: CASSFGNKLAGSYEQYF.

The chain uses TRBV6-1 and TRBJ2-1; 11 nucleotides line up with TRBD2. The CDR3 runs 15 residues. V shed 4 bases, J shed 3 bases, and the junction held 2 bases outside the gene matches. Germline CDR1 and CDR2: MNHNS and SASEGT. CDR3 coding DNA: TGTGCCAGCAGTGCGACTAGCGGGAACTACAATGAGCAGTTCTTC. This gives the protein CASSATSGNYNEQFF.

The rearrangement links TRBV5-8 to TRBJ2-1; 8 bases are shared with TRBD1. The CDR3 runs to 17 residues. Germline CDR1 and CDR2: SGHTS and YDEGEE. Losses at the gene ends were 0 bases for V and 3 bases for J; bases not matched to a gene: 8. The DNA of the CDR3 is TGTGCCAGCAGCTTGGAAGTGGGGACAGGCCGCTACAATGAGCAGTTCTTC. Encoded protein: CASSLEVGTGRYNEQFF.

The chain combines TRBV18 with TRBJ2-3, with TRBD2 matching over 8 bases. CDR3 length: 17 amino acids. The germline V gene has CDR1 KGHSH and CDR2 LQKENI. J was trimmed by 3 bases and V by 3 bases; bases with no gene match: 11. DNA of the CDR3: TGTGCCAGCTCACCGGGCGGGAGGAAAACGAGGACAGATACGCAGTATTTT. Amino acids: CASSPGGRKTRTDTQYF.

The genes are TRBV7-8 and TRBJ1-5; TRBD1 aligns across 8 bases. Unmatched junction bases numbered 6, after V lost 5 bases and J lost 3 bases. Germline CDR1 reads SGHVS; CDR2 reads FQNEAQ. The CDR3 is 15 residues long. For the CDR3, the DNA is TGTGCCAGCAGCCCCGGGACAGGATACAATCAGCCCCAGCATTTT. Its protein is CASSPGTGYNQPQHF. Based on the CDR3 plus reference TRBV7-8 and TRBJ1-5, the full variable domain is GAGVSQSPRYKVAKRGQDVALRCDPISGHVSLFWYQQALGQGPEFLTYFQNEAQLDKSGLPSDRFFAERPEGSVSTLKIQRTQQEDSAVYLCASSPGTGYNQPQHFGDGTRLSIL.

The rearrangement joins TRBV19 to TRBJ2-1; D remains ambiguous. The V gene's germline CDR1 is LNHDA and CDR2 SQIVND (reference sequence). CDR3 length: 13 amino acids. V was pared by 4 bases and J by 9 bases, with 13 bases between. The CDR3 DNA reads TGTGCCAGTAGTACGCAGGTTTACGGTGAGCAGTTCTTC. It is translated as CASSTQVYGEQFF.